A single sample is the source of the 9 T cell receptor beta chains below, sequenced in a study of OX40 agonist ivuxolimab in advanced cancers. The data were produced by immunoSEQ multiplex PCR, yet TCRdb's version contains in-frame clones alone and is incomplete. Of roughly 120,000 clones in the sample, 85% to 95% were seen once. The sample in question was CD4+ or CD8+ T cells sorted from blood, obtained in a trial of the OX40 agonist ivuxolimab. The origin of the receptors is an adult with an advanced solid tumor such as melanoma, head and neck, liver or kidney cancer.

This chain uses TRBV5-5 with TRBJ2-3; 7 bases match TRBD1. V lost 0 bases and J lost 0; bases outside the gene matches: 1. The CDR3 totals 15 residues. From germline, CDR1 is SGHKS and CDR2 YYEKEE (reference sequence). The CDR3 region is CASSLEGASTDTQYF. The CDR3 DNA sequence: TGTGCCAGCAGCTTGGAGGGGGCGAGCACAGATACGCAGTATTTT.

The chain is built from TRBV28 and TRBJ1-2; the D is unclear. Germline loops: CDR1 MDHEN, CDR2 SYDVKM. The V end lost 4 bases, the J end lost 3 bases, and 15 bases lay between the germline ends. The CDR3 runs 15 residues. The CDR3 loop reads CASSSPPGFDYGYTF. The CDR3 nucleotides read TGTGCCAGCAGTTCCCCCCCAGGCTTCGACTATGGCTACACCTTC.

This sequence joins TRBV14 and TRBJ2-2; D unclear. Germline V gives CDR1 SGHDN, CDR2 FVKESK. V was clipped by 2 bases and J by 7 bases, with 8 bases between them. This CDR3 comprises 13 residues. The CDR3 sequence: CASSQSLDGELFF. The CDR3 DNA reads as TGTGCCAGCAGCCAATCATTGGACGGGGAGCTGTTTTTT. Supplemented by reference TRBV14 and TRBJ2-2, the full variable domain reads EAGVTQFPSHSVIEKGQTVTLRCDPISGHDNLYWYRRVMGKEIKFLLHFVKESKQDESGMPNNRFLAERTGGTYSTLKVQPAELEDSGVYFCASSQSLDGELFFGEGSRLTVL.

This chain uses TRBV4-1 with TRBJ1-1; TRBD1 might be the D (5 bases). V was trimmed by 3 bases and J by 5 bases, leaving 19 bases between them. Germline loops: CDR1 MGHRA, CDR2 YSYEKL. The CDR3 runs to 16 residues. The CDR3 DNA reads as TGCGCCAGCAGCCATCCGAAGGAGGGGTTAGGGACTGAAGCTTTCTTT. Protein product: CASSHPKEGLGTEAFF.

This chain links TRBV5-4 with TRBJ2-3; the D is unclear. Germline values: CDR1 SGHNT, CDR2 YYREEE (reference sequence). Trimming left V 2 bases short and J 0 bases short, with 7 bases between. CDR3 length equals 14 residues. CDR3 protein: CASSFIDSTDTQYF. CDR3 sequence (DNA): TGTGCCAGCAGCTTCATAGACAGCACAGATACGCAGTATTTT.

The chain employs TRBV27 and TRBJ2-3; D is possibly TRBD1 or TRBD2 (6 bases each). This CDR3 comprises 15 residues. Germline-derived CDR1 and CDR2 are MNHEY and SMNVEV (reference sequence). V gave up 2 bases and J gave up 1 base, with 10 bases separating them. The CDR3 here is CASSLAGQGTDTQYF. The CDR3 DNA sequence: TGTGCCAGCAGTTTAGCGGGACAAGGCACAGATACGCAGTATTTT.

The chain carries TRBV28 and TRBJ1-5; D possibly corresponds to TRBD1 (5 bases). CDR3 length equals 17 residues. V shed 5 bases and J shed 2 bases, with 19 bases lying between them. Germline CDR1 reads MDHEN; CDR2 reads SYDVKM. CDR3 nucleotides: TGTGCCAGCAGTACAACCCGGGACCCCCAGGGCAATCAGCCCCAGCATTTT. It encodes CASSTTRDPQGNQPQHF.

This clone was seen once. The genes are TRBV10-2 and TRBJ2-3, with D perhaps TRBD2 (6 bases). Germline V gives CDR1 WSHSY, CDR2 SAAADI. The V gene lost 4 bases and the J gene lost 4 bases, with 12 bases spanning the gap. The CDR3 has 14 residues. The CDR3 DNA follows: TGCGCCAGCAGTGTCGGGAGTTTTGCAGATACGCAGTATTTT. This sequence encodes CASSVGSFADTQYF.

The V call is TRBV5-1, the J call TRBJ2-1; tentatively, D is TRBD1 or TRBD2 (5 bases each). The CDR3 contains 16 residues. CDR1 is SGHRS, CDR2 YFSETQ, per germline. V was trimmed by 4 bases and J by 0 bases, leaving 14 bases between them. This chain's CDR3 is CASSSTGDGSYNEQFF. CDR3 DNA sequence: TGCGCCAGCAGCAGTACTGGGGACGGCTCCTACAATGAGCAGTTCTTC. The full variable domain, completed using reference TRBV5-1 and TRBJ2-1, is KAGVTQTPRYLIKTRGQQVTLSCSPISGHRSVSWYQQTPGQGLQFLFEYFSETQRNKGNFPGRFSGRQFSNSRSEMNVSTLELGDSALYLCASSSTGDGSYNEQFFGPGTRLTVL.